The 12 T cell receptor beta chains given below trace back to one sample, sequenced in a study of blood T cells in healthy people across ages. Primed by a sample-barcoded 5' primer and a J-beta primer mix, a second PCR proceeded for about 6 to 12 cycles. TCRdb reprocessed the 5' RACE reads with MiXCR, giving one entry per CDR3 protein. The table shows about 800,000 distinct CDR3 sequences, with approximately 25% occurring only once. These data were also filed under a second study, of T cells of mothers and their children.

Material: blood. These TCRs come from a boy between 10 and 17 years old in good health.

The CDR3, as DNA: TGTGCCAGCAGAAGCCAGAAAGAGACCCAGTACTTC. Translation: CASRSQKETQYF. The rearrangement links TRBV28 to TRBJ2-5; no firm D call. Germline CDR1 MDHEN, CDR2 SYDVKM. The CDR3 has 12 amino acids. Trimming took off 6 bases at V and 3 bases at J, with 8 bases between the two ends.

CDR3 protein: CSASVAGGAYEQYF. In DNA, the CDR3 is TGCAGTGCTAGTGTTGCAGGGGGCGCCTACGAGCAGTACTTC. J is TRBJ2-1 and V is TRBV20-1; 8 bases are shared with TRBD1. The J call may not be correct, given that the DNA end is closer to TRBJ2-7. The V gene's germline CDR1 is DFQATT and CDR2 SNEGSKA (reference sequence). This CDR3 contains 14 residues.

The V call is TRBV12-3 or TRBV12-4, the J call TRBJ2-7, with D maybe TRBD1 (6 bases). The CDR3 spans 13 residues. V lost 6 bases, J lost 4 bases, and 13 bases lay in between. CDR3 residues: CASRHGTGYEQYF. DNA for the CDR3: TGTGCCAGCAGGCACGGTACAGGGTACGAGCAGTACTTC.

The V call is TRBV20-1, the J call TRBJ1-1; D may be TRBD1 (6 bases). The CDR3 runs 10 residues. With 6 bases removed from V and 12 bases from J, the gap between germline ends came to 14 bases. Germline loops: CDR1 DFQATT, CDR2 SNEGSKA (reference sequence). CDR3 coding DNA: TGCAGTGCCGTAGGGGGGGCATCTTTCTTT. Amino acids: CSAVGGASFF.

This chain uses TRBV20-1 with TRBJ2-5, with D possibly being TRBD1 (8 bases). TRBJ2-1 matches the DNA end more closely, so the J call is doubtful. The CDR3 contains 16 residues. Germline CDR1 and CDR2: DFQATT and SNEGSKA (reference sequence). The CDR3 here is CSARSLTGEGYNEQFF. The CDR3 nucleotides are TGCAGTGCTAGAAGTTTGACAGGGGAGGGCTACAATGAGCAGTTCTTC.

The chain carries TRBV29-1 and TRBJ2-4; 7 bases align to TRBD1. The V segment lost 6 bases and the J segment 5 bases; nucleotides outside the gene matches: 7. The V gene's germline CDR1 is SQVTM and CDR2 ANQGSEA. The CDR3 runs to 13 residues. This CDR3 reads CSVRTGYENIQYF. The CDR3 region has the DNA TGCAGCGTGAGGACAGGATACGAAAACATTCAGTACTTC.

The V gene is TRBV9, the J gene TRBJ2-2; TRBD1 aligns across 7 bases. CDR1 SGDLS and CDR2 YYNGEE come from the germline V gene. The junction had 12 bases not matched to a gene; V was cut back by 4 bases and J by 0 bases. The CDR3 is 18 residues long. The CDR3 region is CASSTSSWGTANTGELFF. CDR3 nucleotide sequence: TGTGCCAGCAGCACCAGTTCCTGGGGGACAGCGAACACCGGGGAGCTGTTTTTT.

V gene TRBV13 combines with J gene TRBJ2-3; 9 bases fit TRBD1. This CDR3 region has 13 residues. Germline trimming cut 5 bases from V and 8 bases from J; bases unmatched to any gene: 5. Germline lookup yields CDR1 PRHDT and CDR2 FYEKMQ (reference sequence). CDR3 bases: TGTGCCAGCAGCCGGGACAGGGATACTACGCAGTATTTT. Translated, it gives CASSRDRDTTQYF.

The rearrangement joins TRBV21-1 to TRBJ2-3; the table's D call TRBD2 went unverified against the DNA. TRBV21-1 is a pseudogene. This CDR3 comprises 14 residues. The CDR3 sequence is CASSAGLPTDTQYF. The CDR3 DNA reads TGTGCCAGCAGCGCGGGACTTCCCACAGATACGCAGTATTTT.

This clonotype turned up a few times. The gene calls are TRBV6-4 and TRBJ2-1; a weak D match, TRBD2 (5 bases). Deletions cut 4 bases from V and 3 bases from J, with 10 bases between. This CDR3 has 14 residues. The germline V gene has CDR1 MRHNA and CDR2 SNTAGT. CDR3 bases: TGTGCCAGCAGTGTTTTAGGAGGCTACAATGAGCAGTTCTTC. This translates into CASSVLGGYNEQFF.

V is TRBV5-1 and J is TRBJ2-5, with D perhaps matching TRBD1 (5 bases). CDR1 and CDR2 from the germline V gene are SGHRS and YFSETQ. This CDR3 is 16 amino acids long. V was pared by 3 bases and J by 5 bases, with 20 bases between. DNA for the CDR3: TGCGCCAGCAGCTCCCAAACAAGCACAGGATATGAGACCCAGTACTTC. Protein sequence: CASSSQTSTGYETQYF.

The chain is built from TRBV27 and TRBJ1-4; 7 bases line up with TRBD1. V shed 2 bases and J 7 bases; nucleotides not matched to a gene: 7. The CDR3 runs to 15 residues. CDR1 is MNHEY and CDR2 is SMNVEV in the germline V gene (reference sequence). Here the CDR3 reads CASSLTTGEGEKLFF. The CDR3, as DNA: TGTGCCAGCAGTTTAACCACAGGGGAGGGTGAAAAACTGTTTTTT.